Listed here are 22 T cell receptor beta chains from one sample, sequenced in a study of tumor and adjacent non-tumor tissue in lung cancer. No cell sorting was done before RNA was extracted from the tissue. The library came from three nested PCR rounds adapted from ARM-PCR protocols. TCRdb reprocessed the multiplex PCR reads with MiXCR, giving one entry per CDR3 protein. Altogether 85,000 to 100,000 distinct CDR3 sequences are present, about 66% being singletons, with the ten largest covering roughly 18%. The sample taken for sequencing was lung tumor tissue. These receptors all stem from a man in his sixties with non-small cell lung cancer.

In its sample, this clonotype ranks as medium-sized. The chain couples TRBV6-2 or TRBV6-3 to TRBJ2-5; TRBD2 aligns across 9 bases. V shed 5 bases and J 4 bases; nucleotides not matched to a gene: 8. CDR1 and CDR2 (germline): MNHEY, SVGEGT. CDR3 length: 15 amino acids. The CDR3 loop is CASSNTAGGGETQYF. The CDR3 DNA sequence: TGTGCCAGCAGTAACACAGCGGGAGGCGGAGAGACCCAGTACTTC.

About this clonotype: The junction departs from germline at one end; a sequencing error may be responsible. This chain links TRBV6-2 or TRBV6-3 with TRBJ1-5; 7 nucleotides match TRBD1. The length of the CDR3 is 16 residues. Germline V gives CDR1 MNHEY, CDR2 SVGEGT. CDR3 nucleotides: TGTGCCAGCGGTTATGGTGGACAGGTTGGCAGCCAGCCCCAGCATTTT. As protein: CASGYGGQVGSQPQHF.

V usage is TRBV7-9 and J usage is TRBJ1-1, with D uncertain. The CDR3 contains 14 residues. Trimming pared 8 bases from V and 0 bases from J, leaving 13 bases between. Germline CDR1 and CDR2: SEHNR and FQNEAQ (reference sequence). CDR3 nucleotides: TGTGCCAGCGGCGAGGACGGGCTGAACACTGAAGCTTTCTTT. Encoded protein: CASGEDGLNTEAFF.

This clonotype was seen ten or more times. V usage is TRBV12-3 or TRBV12-4 and J usage is TRBJ2-7, with 10 bases aligning to TRBD1. The V gene end was trimmed by 5 bases and the J gene end by 5 bases; junction bases not matched to a gene: 3. The length of the CDR3 is 13 residues. The CDR3 DNA is TGTGCCAGCAGTCCCGGGACAGGGGACGAGCAGTACTTC. This sequence encodes CASSPGTGDEQYF.

Worth noting for this clonotype: The junction does not match germline at one end; this may be a read error. This sequence joins TRBV10-2 and TRBJ2-7; maybe TRBD1 (6 bases). There are 12 residues in the CDR3. Per germline, CDR1 WSHSY and CDR2 SAAADI. The CDR3 coding sequence is TGCGCCAGTCTGGGGGCGATTAACGAGCGGTACTTC. This codes for CASLGAINERYF.

This clonotype was seen a handful of times. A read error is possible here, since a much larger clone lies one base away. Without the conserved terminal phenylalanine or tryptophan, this CDR3 likely stems from a read error. The V call is TRBV4-1, the J call TRBJ2-2, with D possibly being TRBD2 (5 bases). This CDR3 is built from 12 residues. The V end lost 3 bases, the J end lost 7 bases, and 6 bases lay between the germline ends. CDR1 and CDR2 (germline): MGHRA, YSYEKL. The CDR3 DNA sequence: TGCGCCAGCAGCCAGGAGGACGGGGAGCTGTTTCTT. Residues: CASSQEDGELFL.

This clonotype was seen at least ten times. V and J are TRBV29-1 and TRBJ1-1; D not certain. This CDR3 spans 11 amino acids. Germline CDR1 and CDR2: SQVTM and ANQGSEA. V lost 7 bases and J 8 bases, leaving 14 bases between the germline ends. Here the CDR3 DNA reads TGCAGCGCCGCTGGATGGTCCGAAGCTTTCTTT. Amino acid sequence: CSAAGWSEAFF.

Regarding this clonotype: Mismatch with germline at one junction end may stem from a read error. The chain uses TRBV11-1 and TRBJ1-1, with D uncertain. The CDR3 sequence is 14 residues long. Germline assignment: CDR1 SGHAT and CDR2 FQDESV (reference sequence). The CDR3 DNA follows: TGTGGCAGCAGCTTATCGGCGGGCGAGACCGAAGCTTCCTTT. Translated: CGSSLSAGETEASF.

Concerning this clonotype itself: A much larger clone lies one base from this, so it may be a read error. The chain joins TRBV20-1 to TRBJ2-1; perhaps TRBD2 as D (6 bases). With 7 bases removed from V and 4 bases from J, the gap between germline ends came to 20 bases. Germline-derived CDR1 and CDR2 are DFQATT and SNEGSKA (reference sequence). The CDR3 covers 15 residues. The CDR3 protein is CSVVRLLAGYNEQFF. For the CDR3, the DNA is TGCAGTGTTGTCCGCTTACTAGCAGGGTACAATGAGCAGTTCTTC.

On this clonotype itself: A single base separates this from a much larger clone, so it may be a read error. The gene calls are TRBV20-1 and TRBJ2-3; D could derive from TRBD1 or TRBD2 (5 bases each). CDR1 is DFQATT and CDR2 is SNEGSKA in the germline V gene (reference sequence). V gave up 4 bases and J gave up 14 bases, with 22 bases separating them. The CDR3 is made up of 13 amino acids. The DNA of the CDR3 is TGCAGTGCTAAGGGGTCCGCGGACTCTTCGGGGTATTTT. Translated: CSAKGSADSSGYF.

As for this clonotype: The junction shows a germline mismatch at one end, possibly a read error. V and J are TRBV11-2 and TRBJ2-3; 11 bases are shared with TRBD1. This CDR3 has 15 amino acids. Germline V lookup: CDR1 SGHAT, CDR2 FQNNGV. Here the CDR3 reads CASSLGQGVADTQYF. The CDR3, as DNA: TGTGCTAGCAGTCTGGGACAGGGGGTCGCAGATACGCAGTATTTT.

This clonotype was observed at least ten times. This chain links TRBV20-1 with TRBJ2-5; no reliable D call. The CDR3 extends over 13 amino acids. Germline values: CDR1 DFQATT, CDR2 SNEGSKA (reference sequence). V was trimmed by 5 bases and J by 0 bases, leaving 10 bases between them. CDR3 in amino acids: CSAVMTYQETQYF. DNA for the CDR3: TGCAGTGCTGTGATGACGTACCAAGAGACCCAGTACTTC.

In its sample, this clonotype was seen once. The junction departs from the called germline gene at one end, perhaps through a read error. The chain uses TRBV29-1 and TRBJ2-1; possible D gene TRBD2, 5 bases. The germline V gene encodes CDR1 SQVTM and CDR2 ANQGSEA. This CDR3 is built from 15 residues. CDR3: CSVEGKHNSYNEQFF. The CDR3 nucleotides read TGTAGCGTTGAAGGTAAACACAACTCCTACAATGAGCAGTTTTTC.

This clonotype has more than one count but fewer than ten. A single base separates this from a much larger clone, so it may be a read error. CDR3 bases: TGCAGCGCTCTGGGGCGCAGCGCCTACAATGAGCAGTTCTTC. Translated, it gives CSALGRSAYNEQFF. The V call is TRBV29-1, the J call TRBJ2-1; D is possibly TRBD1 (5 bases). Germline CDR1 is SQVTM and CDR2 is ANQGSEA. This CDR3 is 14 amino acids long. Trimming left V 7 bases short and J 2 bases short, with 15 bases between.

On this clonotype: At one boundary the junction diverges from the germline segment, which might be a read error. The rearrangement links TRBV4-1 to TRBJ1-4, with unresolved D. This CDR3 has 15 amino acids. The germline gives CDR1 MGHRA, CDR2 YSYEKL. This CDR3 is CTSSQDRVANEKLFF. The CDR3 DNA sequence: TGCACCAGCAGCCAAGACCGAGTGGCTAATGAAAAACTGTTTTTT.

This clonotype was counted once. A much larger clone lies one base from this, so it may be a read error. This chain links TRBV14 with TRBJ2-1, with D maybe TRBD1 (6 bases). Trimming took off 2 bases at V and 4 bases at J, with 12 bases between the two ends. Germline values: CDR1 SGHDN, CDR2 FVKESK. The CDR3 covers 15 residues. The CDR3 DNA sequence: TGTGCCAGCAGCCAAACCCTGCAGGGGTACAATGAGCAGTTCTTC. Its protein is CASSQTLQGYNEQFF. Looking up the rest from reference TRBV14 and TRBJ2-1 gives the full variable domain: EAGVTQFPSHSVIEKGQTVTLRCDPISGHDNLYWYRRVMGKEIKFLLHFVKESKQDESGMPNNRFLAERTGGTYSTLKVQPAELEDSGVYFCASSQTLQGYNEQFFGPGTRLTVL.

As for this clonotype: One end of the junction varies from germline; a read error may be responsible. The chain uses TRBV11-1 and TRBJ1-1, with 7 bases fitting TRBD1. The CDR3 consists of 17 residues. Germline CDR1 and CDR2: SGHAT and FQDESV (reference sequence). The DNA for the CDR3 is TGTGCCAGCAACTTATTCAGGGACAGCACAGTTAACATTGGAGCTTTCTTT. It yields the protein CASNLFRDSTVNIGAFF.

The chain recombines TRBV6-2 or TRBV6-3 with TRBJ2-3, with D unresolved. The CDR3 has 13 residues. V dropped 4 bases and J dropped 10 bases, with 15 bases sitting between them. The germline CDR1 and CDR2 sequences are MNHEY and SVGEGT. CDR3 protein: CASSSTDSGAQYF. Here the CDR3 DNA reads TGTGCCAGCAGTTCCACGGATAGTGGCGCGCAGTATTTT.

With respect to this clonotype: A clone one base away is much larger, so this may be a read error. It is likely a read error, because the conserved phenylalanine at the end of the CDR3 is missing. The J gene is TRBJ2-6, the V gene TRBV11-2, with 8 bases matching TRBD2. Germline lookup yields CDR1 SGHAT and CDR2 FQNNGV. V shed 5 bases and J 0 bases; nucleotides not matched to a gene: 12. The CDR3 runs 19 residues. The DNA for the CDR3 is TGTGCCAGCAGCCCTACATCGGGAGGGGGAGCCTCTGGGGCCAACGTCCTGACTCTC. Translated, it gives CASSPTSGGGASGANVLTL.

V usage is TRBV6-2 or TRBV6-3 and J usage is TRBJ2-1; 7 positions agree with TRBD2. Trimming at V came to 7 bases and at J to 7 bases, leaving 13 bases not matched to a gene. Germline V gene lookup returns CDR1 MNHEY and CDR2 SVGEGT. The CDR3 is 15 residues long. The CDR3 sequence: CASTPRGGVWNEQFF. As DNA, the CDR3 is TGTGCCAGCACCCCTCGGGGAGGGGTATGGAATGAGCAGTTCTTC.

As for this clonotype: Sequence at one end of the junction differs from germline and may be a read error. J is TRBJ2-1 and V is TRBV4-3; 7 nucleotides line up with TRBD2. The CDR3 sequence is 17 residues long. The germline gives CDR1 LGHNA, CDR2 YSLEER. The CDR3 bases are TGCGCCAGCAGCCAAGATCTTGCGGGAGCAGACTACAATGACCAGTTCTTC. Protein: CASSQDLAGADYNDQFF.

This clonotype was seen many times. The genes are TRBV5-1 and TRBJ2-1, with 7 bases identical to TRBD2. The CDR3 consists of 14 residues. In germline, CDR1 is SGHRS, CDR2 YFSETQ. With 2 bases clipped from V and 10 bases from J, the junction kept 9 bases outside the gene matches. This CDR3 is CASSFYGRGDEQFF. Written as DNA, the CDR3 is TGCGCCAGCAGCTTTTATGGGAGGGGAGACGAGCAGTTCTTC.